This TCR beta chain originates from a study of T cell responses to AZD1222 COVID-19 vaccine. The CDR3 has 17 residues. The V end lost 5 bases, the J end lost 1 base, and 21 bases lay between the germline ends. Germline V gene data show CDR1 as MGHRA and CDR2 as YSYEKL. Clones were read by immunoSEQ multiplex PCR, and TCRdb kept only the in-frame ones, dropping some. The repertoire holds approximately 150,000 clones, 92% seen once, with 4.4% in the top ten. Study-level results: CD4 TCRs covered the whole spike, strongest at regions 160-218 and 743-854. Samples come after the peak T cell response, not at day 14.

This clone was seen once. Its antigen is undetermined. The sample was peripheral blood, taken on day 0 of MenACWY control vaccination. This receptor was obtained from an adult in good health. This rearrangement joins TRBV4-1 to TRBJ2-7; D is perhaps TRBD1 or TRBD2 (6 bases each). The CDR3 DNA reads as TGCGCCAGCAGCACAGGGATCACCGGGACTCGTTCCTACGAGCAGTACTTC. Its translation is CASSTGITGTRSYEQYF.